This T cell receptor beta chain came from a study of regulatory T cells in long-lasting Graves disease. This CDR3 spans 15 amino acids. The V gene lost 2 bases and the J gene lost 3 bases, with 11 bases spanning the gap. CDR1 and CDR2 (germline): MDHEN, SYDVKM. The authors built TCR beta libraries using iRepertoire HTBI primers and Arm-PCR of CDR3 regions. From the multiplex PCR reads, TCRdb called clonotypes with MiXCR, one entry per CDR3 protein. Among about 460,000 distinct CDR3 sequences, about 20% were seen once, and the ten largest hold around 13%. Time point in this sample: persistent/refractory GD, antithyroid drugs over 5 years with positive TRAb. Preparation of the TCR library used RNA extracted from PBMCs. This clonotype has at least ten counts.

The origin of this receptor is a female donor with Graves disease. The sample in question was peripheral blood mononuclear cells (PBMCs), obtained when the disease was refractory, from a patient treated with antithyroid drugs. The chain couples TRBV28 to TRBJ1-5; TRBD1 might be the D (6 bases). The CDR3 here is CASSLMGGHNQPQHF. CDR3 in DNA: TGTGCCAGCAGTTTAATGGGGGGCCACAATCAGCCCCAGCATTTT. The variable domain in full, completed from reference TRBV28 and TRBJ1-5, reads DVKVTQSSRYLVKRTGEKVFLECVQDMDHENMFWYRQDPGLGLRLIYFSYDVKMKEKGDIPEGYSVSREKKERFSLILESASTNQTSMYLCASSLMGGHNQPQHFGDGTRLSIL.